This entry lists 7 T cell receptor beta chains sequenced from one sample in a study of shared clonotypes between healthy human individuals. Some clones are missing from TCRdb's copy, which holds only in-frame ones; the method was immunoSEQ multiplex PCR. This sample yields 2,500,000 or so clones, of which roughly 93% are seen a single time; around 0.4% belongs to the top ten. Sequencing input: naive CD4+ T cells from PBMCs. Indicated subset: CD45RA+ positively selected. The receptors shown here come from a man between 18 and 35 years old in good health. Some clones in this sample may be carry-over from other donors' samples.

DNA for the CDR3: TGCGCCAGCAGCAAGGGACTAGCGGGAGCCGGGGAGCTGTTTTTT. The encoded protein is CASSKGLAGAGELFF. This sequence joins TRBV5-1 and TRBJ2-2, with 14 bases fitting TRBD2. After removal of 4 bases from V and 6 bases from J, the junction contained 2 bases not matched to a gene. The CDR3 totals 15 residues. Germline V CDR1 and CDR2: SGHRS, YFSETQ.

The chain employs TRBV19 and TRBJ1-2, with TRBD1 identical over 7 bases. The CDR3 consists of 15 residues. The germline CDR1 and CDR2 sequences are LNHDA and SQIVND (reference sequence). V dropped 3 bases and J dropped 4; count of bases not matched to a gene: 8. The DNA of the CDR3 is TGTGCCAGTAGTATTGAATCGTCAGGGGGCTATGGCTACACCTTC. This sequence encodes CASSIESSGGYGYTF.

The rearrangement joins TRBV27 to TRBJ1-3; a weak D match, TRBD1 (6 bases). Trimming pared 5 bases from V and 0 bases from J, leaving 14 bases between. The CDR3 has 16 amino acids. The germline V gene has CDR1 MNHEY and CDR2 SMNVEV (reference sequence). The CDR3 sequence is CASSVPQGSSGNTIYF. For the CDR3, the DNA is TGTGCCAGCAGTGTGCCCCAGGGGAGCTCTGGAAACACCATATATTTT.

The J gene is TRBJ2-5, the V gene TRBV6-6; D perhaps matches TRBD1 (6 bases). The CDR3 extends over 13 amino acids. Looked up from germline, CDR1 is MNHNY and CDR2 is SVGAGI (reference sequence). The ends were cut back, 7 bases at V and 5 bases at J, with 14 bases in the middle. CDR3 residues: CASTQGSGETQYF. The CDR3 bases are TGTGCCAGCACCCAGGGGTCGGGGGAGACCCAGTACTTC.

The CDR3 DNA sequence: TGTGCCAGTAGCCTTCAATACGGCCTCGTAGGGAATCCCCAGTACTTC. This translates into CASSLQYGLVGNPQYF. J is TRBJ2-5 and V is TRBV19; no clear D gene. The germline V gene has CDR1 LNHDA and CDR2 SQIVND (reference sequence). The CDR3 covers 16 residues. V shed 6 bases and J shed 9 bases, with 26 bases lying between them.

The rearrangement links TRBV4-2 to TRBJ2-3; TRBD2 aligns across 9 bases. The J segment lost 5 bases and the V segment lost 0 bases, leaving 12 bases of the junction unmatched. Germline V gene lookup returns CDR1 LGHNA and CDR2 YNFKEQ. The CDR3 spans 18 residues. The CDR3 region is CASSQDGLAGAGGDTQYF. The CDR3 DNA reads as TGTGCCAGCAGCCAAGATGGGTTAGCGGGAGCCGGGGGAGATACGCAGTATTTT.

This rearrangement joins TRBV5-8 to TRBJ1-5; no definite D call. Germline V lookup: CDR1 SGHTS, CDR2 YDEGEE. Trimming removed 0 bases from V and 3 bases from J, with 10 bases in between. This CDR3 comprises 15 residues. In DNA form, the CDR3 reads TGTGCCAGCAGCTTGGTTTTCAGGAACAATCAGCCCCAGCATTTT. Its translation is CASSLVFRNNQPQHF.